One and the same sample provided the 21 T cell receptor beta chains below, sequenced in a study of blood T cells in healthy people across ages (dated by TCRdb to 2013 to 2016). Library preparation used 5' RACE. These reads were obtained on an Illumina HiSeq 2500. A second PCR of 7 to 11 cycles was performed with a sample-barcoded 5' primer and a J-beta primer mix. Clones were called with MiXCR by TCRdb after fastp trimmed the public reads at Q25, and only in-frame beta chains were retained. CDR3 protein duplicates are merged, each entry listing the most common genes and DNA. The sample data list 1,500,000 or so distinct CDR3 sequences, and around 40% of these were observed just once. Jointly, the top ten make up 4% of the sample. Sequenced sample: blood. These receptor sequences come from a woman aged 18-30 years in good health.

The V and J genes are TRBV20-1 and TRBJ2-5; tentatively, D is TRBD2 (6 bases). This CDR3 is 12 amino acids long. In germline, CDR1 is DFQATT, CDR2 SNEGSKA (reference sequence). V gave up 6 bases and J gave up 11 bases, with 19 bases separating them. The CDR3 bases are TGCAGTGCCCGGGGACTTCACAATGAGCAGTACTTC. Its translation is CSARGLHNEQYF.

This clonotype was counted between two and nine times. This chain uses TRBV5-1 with TRBJ2-1; the D gene is possibly TRBD2 (5 bases). CDR1 SGHRS and CDR2 YFSETQ come from the germline V gene. V lost 1 base, J lost 4 bases, and 9 bases lay in between. The CDR3 has 14 amino acids. The CDR3 DNA reads TGCGCCAGCAGCTTGTGGCTAGCTTACAATGAGCAGTTCTTC. Translation: CASSLWLAYNEQFF.

The rearrangement links TRBV12-3 or TRBV12-4 to TRBJ2-3; D unresolved. Trimming took off 8 bases at V and 2 bases at J, with 14 bases between the two ends. CDR3 length equals 14 residues. The CDR3 DNA reads TGTGCCAGCTCTTATACAGACACCACAGATACGCAGTATTTT. It specifies CASSYTDTTDTQYF.

Remarks on this clonotype: A junction end diverges from the germline sequence, so it may reflect a read error. This chain uses TRBV5-1 with TRBJ2-4, with unresolved D. The CDR3 is 13 residues long. From germline, CDR1 is SGHRS and CDR2 YFSETQ. CDR3: CTSSMAAKNIQYF. The CDR3 bases are TGCACCAGCAGCATGGCTGCCAAAAACATTCAGTACTTC.

The chain couples TRBV6-2 or TRBV6-3 to TRBJ2-1; perhaps TRBD2 as D (5 bases). The V end was cut by 6 bases, the J end by 10 bases, with 19 bases between. This CDR3 contains 14 residues. Germline V gives CDR1 MNHEY, CDR2 SVGEGT. CDR3 DNA sequence: TGTGCCAGCAGCCTTGGCGCGATTGGGGAGGAGCAGTTCTTC. Protein sequence: CASSLGAIGEEQFF.

This sequence joins TRBV5-1 and TRBJ2-5; D call uncertain. This CDR3 region has 15 residues. Germline CDR1 SGHRS, CDR2 YFSETQ. Trimming shortened V by 0 bases and J by 11 bases, and 20 bases separated the two germline ends. The CDR3 loop is CASSLEQPRYNEQYF. The CDR3 DNA follows: TGCGCCAGCAGCTTGGAACAGCCTAGATACAATGAGCAGTACTTC.

The chain links TRBV4-1 to TRBJ2-1, with no clear D. CDR3 length: 13 residues. Germline V gene data show CDR1 as MGHRA and CDR2 as YSYEKL. Trimming pared 4 bases from V and 8 bases from J, leaving 12 bases between. In nucleotides, the CDR3 is TGCGCCAGCAGCCCAGGTGGCCCGTATGAGCAGTTCTTC. As protein: CASSPGGPYEQFF.

The chain is built from TRBV6-6 and TRBJ1-1; D unresolved. The germline V gene has CDR1 MNHNY and CDR2 SVGAGI (reference sequence). The CDR3 is made up of 14 amino acids. Trimming cost V 3 bases and J 1 base, with 9 bases left between them. The CDR3 DNA sequence: TGTGCCAGCAGTTATGCGTCTGCGAACACTGAAGCTTTCTTT. It codes for CASSYASANTEAFF.

On this clonotype: At one boundary the junction diverges from the germline segment, which might be a read error. The V gene is TRBV19, the J gene TRBJ2-3, with TRBD2 identical over 8 bases. The germline V gene has CDR1 LNHDA and CDR2 SQIVND (reference sequence). CDR3 length: 13 amino acids. The CDR3 DNA reads TGTGCCAGTAGTATCGGACTAGCAGATATGCAGTATTTT. It is translated as CASSIGLADMQYF.

The chain joins TRBV12-5 to TRBJ2-1; no clear D. V was cut by 2 bases and J by 7 bases, with 12 bases left in between. The CDR3 spans 14 residues. Germline CDR1 and CDR2: LGHNT and FRNRAP. The CDR3 DNA is TGTGCTAGTGGTTTGAGGCAGTTTTTTAATGAGCAGTTCTTC. Protein product: CASGLRQFFNEQFF.

This clonotype was recorded a few times. The rearrangement joins TRBV6-5 to TRBJ1-2; TRBD1 might be the D (5 bases). Germline V lookup: CDR1 MNHEY, CDR2 SVGAGI. The length of the CDR3 is 14 residues. V was shortened by 3 bases and J by 3 bases, with 11 bases between the two germline ends. The CDR3 DNA reads as TGTGCCAGCAGTTATGGCAGGGACCACTATGGCTACACCTTC. Translating gives CASSYGRDHYGYTF.

Worth noting for this clonotype: Since a much larger clone is just one base distant, this may be a read error. The CDR3 loop is CASGHDRGREKLFF. The CDR3 region has the DNA TGCGCCAGCGGCCACGACAGGGGGAGGGAAAAACTGTTTTTT. The V and J genes are TRBV4-3 and TRBJ1-4; TRBD1 matches at 9 bases. CDR3 length: 14 residues. CDR1 and CDR2 (germline): LGHNA, YSLEER.

Points on this clonotype: This could be a read error, since a much larger clone is one nucleotide away. J is TRBJ2-3 and V is TRBV18; 14 bases map to TRBD2. The ends lost 4 bases at V and 2 bases at J; junction bases unmatched: 8. Germline V gives CDR1 KGHSH, CDR2 LQKENI. The CDR3 totals 18 residues. CDR3 DNA sequence: TGTGCCAGCTCACGCCTCGGGACTAGCGGGGGCCCCACAGATACGCAGTATTTT. It codes for CASSRLGTSGGPTDTQYF.

This sequence joins TRBV29-1 and TRBJ1-1; unclear D gene. The CDR3 is 15 amino acids. V was trimmed by 3 bases and J by 1 base, leaving 15 bases between them. Germline V gene lookup returns CDR1 SQVTM and CDR2 ANQGSEA. The DNA for the CDR3 is TGCAGCGTTGACCCCCTGGGAGTTACGAACACTGAAGCTTTCTTT. This translates into CSVDPLGVTNTEAFF.

This clonotype has only a few counts. The chain has TRBV10-3 and TRBJ2-2; D is possibly TRBD2 (6 bases). Germline V CDR1 and CDR2: ENHRY, SYGVKD. The CDR3 length is 15 residues. The germline V and J ends were trimmed by 3 bases and 3 bases, with 11 bases remaining between them. The CDR3 DNA reads TGTGCCATCAGTGACCTGGGGACTTACACCGGGGAGCTGTTTTTT. It is translated as CAISDLGTYTGELFF.

This chain joins TRBV12-3 or TRBV12-4 and TRBJ1-2, with D possibly TRBD1 on 6 matching bases. The CDR3 is 13 residues long. V was cut by 10 bases and J by 4 bases, with 16 bases left in between. CDR3 DNA sequence: TGTGCCATAGGAGGAACAGGGACCTATGGCTACACCTTC. Residues: CAIGGTGTYGYTF.

A word on this clonotype: A much larger clone is a single base away; this may be a read error. The V and J genes are TRBV12-3 or TRBV12-4 and TRBJ2-1, with D possibly called TRBD1 or TRBD2 (5 bases each). The CDR3 runs 15 residues. V lost 5 bases and J lost 5, with 16 bases in between. The DNA for the CDR3 is TGTGCCAGCAGTCACCCCGGGACCCCAGACAATGAGCAGTTCTTC. Its translation: CASSHPGTPDNEQFF.

This chain links TRBV13 with TRBJ1-1; D is unresolved. V was clipped by 2 bases and J by 4 bases, with 11 bases between them. Germline V gene sequence: CDR1 PRHDT, CDR2 FYEKMQ (reference sequence). CDR3 length equals 14 residues. The CDR3 protein is CASSLNSWSTEAFF. The CDR3 DNA is TGTGCCAGCAGCTTAAACAGTTGGAGCACTGAAGCTTTCTTT.

CDR3 loop: CASKVSPDTYEQYF. The CDR3 nucleotides read TGCGCCAGCAAAGTCTCCCCCGACACGTACGAGCAGTACTTC. This chain links TRBV5-1 with TRBJ2-7; unclear D gene. Germline CDR1 reads SGHRS; CDR2 reads YFSETQ. The CDR3 contains 14 residues. Deletions cut 6 bases from V and 4 bases from J, with 17 bases between.

The chain carries TRBV4-3 and TRBJ2-1; the D call may be TRBD1 or TRBD2 (5 bases each). The CDR3 runs to 17 residues. Germline V gives CDR1 LGHNA, CDR2 YSLEER. The V and J ends lost 3 bases and 0 bases respectively, with 15 bases between them. The CDR3 loop is CASSQGPGKSSYNEQFF. The CDR3, as DNA: TGCGCCAGCAGCCAGGGACCGGGAAAAAGCTCCTACAATGAGCAGTTCTTC.

This chain joins TRBV20-1 and TRBJ2-5; D tentatively fits TRBD1 or TRBD2 (7 bases each). Germline lookup yields CDR1 DFQATT and CDR2 SNEGSKA (reference sequence). The CDR3 contains 15 residues. The V and J ends lost 4 bases and 6 bases respectively, with 21 bases between them. This CDR3 reads CSAIPSRGGVKTQYF. As DNA, the CDR3 is TGCAGTGCTATCCCCTCCAGGGGGGGCGTAAAGACCCAGTACTTC.